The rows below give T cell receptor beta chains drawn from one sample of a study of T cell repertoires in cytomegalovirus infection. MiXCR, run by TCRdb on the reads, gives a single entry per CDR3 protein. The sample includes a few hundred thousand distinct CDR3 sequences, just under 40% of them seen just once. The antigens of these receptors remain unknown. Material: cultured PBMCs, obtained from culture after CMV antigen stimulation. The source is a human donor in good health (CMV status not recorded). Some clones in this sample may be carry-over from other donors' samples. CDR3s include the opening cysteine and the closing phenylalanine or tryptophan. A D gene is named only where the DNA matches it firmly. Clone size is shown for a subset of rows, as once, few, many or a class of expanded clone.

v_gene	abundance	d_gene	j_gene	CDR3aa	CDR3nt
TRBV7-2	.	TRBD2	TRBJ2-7	CASSLVRSGGREQYF	TGTGCCAGCAGCTTAGTGCGGAGCGGGGGGCGCGAGCAGTACTTC
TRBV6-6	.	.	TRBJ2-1	CASSYSSAGASNEQFF	TGTGCCAGCAGTTACTCGAGTGCGGGGGCAAGCAATGAGCAGTTCTTC
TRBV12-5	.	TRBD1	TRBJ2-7	CASAEDRVIYEQYF	TGTGCTAGTGCTGAAGACAGGGTGATCTACGAGCAGTACTTC
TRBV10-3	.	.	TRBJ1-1	CAIRDGENTEAFF	TGTGCCATCAGGGACGGGGAGAACACTGAAGCTTTCTTT
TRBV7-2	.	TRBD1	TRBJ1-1	CASSTFRQGGRAFF	TGTGCCAGCAGCACGTTCCGACAGGGCGGGAGAGCTTTCTTT
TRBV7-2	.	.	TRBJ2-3	CASSLVLGDSAQYF	TGTGCCAGCAGCTTAGTCTTGGGGGATTCAGCGCAGTATTTT
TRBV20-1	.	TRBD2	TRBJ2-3	CSAPEGLAGLGTQYF	TGCAGTGCTCCCGAGGGACTAGCGGGATTAGGTACGCAGTATTTT
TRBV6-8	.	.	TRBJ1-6	CASSFRHSPLHF	TGTGCCAGCAGCTTCAGGCATTCACCCCTCCACTTT
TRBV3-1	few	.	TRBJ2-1	CASSQGNSGHNEQFF	TGTGCCAGCAGCCAAGGCAATAGCGGTCACAATGAGCAGTTCTTC
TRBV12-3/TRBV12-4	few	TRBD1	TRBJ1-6	CASSSAGTGISPLHF	TGTGCCAGCAGTTCCGCCGGGACAGGGATTTCACCCCTCCACTTT
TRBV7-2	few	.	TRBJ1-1	CASSSTRIEAFF	TGTGCCAGCAGCTCAACTAGAATTGAAGCTTTCTTT
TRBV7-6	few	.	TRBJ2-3	CASSLDPGPDTQYF	TGTGCCAGCAGCTTAGACCCGGGGCCAGATACGCAGTATTTT
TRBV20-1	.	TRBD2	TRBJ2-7	CSATRGSSYEQYF	TGCAGTGCTACCCGCGGGAGTTCCTACGAGCAGTACTTC
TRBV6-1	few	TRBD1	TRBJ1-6	CASSRDRVFTPLHF	TGTGCCAGCAGTAGGGACAGGGTTTTCACGCCCCTCCACTTT
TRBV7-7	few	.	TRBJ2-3	CASSRLLTDTQYF	TGTGCCAGCAGCCGACTACTGACAGATACGCAGTATTTT
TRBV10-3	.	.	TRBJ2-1	CAQRGGGDEQFF	TGTGCCCAAAGAGGGGGAGGGGATGAGCAGTTCTTC
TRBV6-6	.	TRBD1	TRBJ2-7	CASSSSPTGTYEQYF	TGTGCCAGCAGTTCCTCCCCGACAGGGACCTACGAGCAGTACTTC
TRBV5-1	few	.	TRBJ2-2	CASSIETLGNTGELFF	TGCGCCAGCAGCATAGAGACCCTAGGGAACACCGGGGAGCTGTTTTTT
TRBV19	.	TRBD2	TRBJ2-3	CATTGLASSDTQYF	TGTGCCACCACGGGACTAGCGTCATCAGATACGCAGTATTTT
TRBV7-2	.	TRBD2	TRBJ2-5	CASSLAETTSGSAQYF	TGTGCCAGCAGCTTAGCGGAAACCACTAGCGGGAGTGCACAGTACTTC
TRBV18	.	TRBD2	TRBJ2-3	CASSPGTSELSQYF	TGTGCCAGCTCACCGGGGACTAGCGAGCTCTCGCAGTATTTT
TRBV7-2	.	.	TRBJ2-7	CASSDRRAYEQYF	TGTGCCAGCAGCGACCGGCGGGCCTACGAGCAGTACTTC
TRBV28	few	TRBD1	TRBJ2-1	CASLTLGGTGGSSYNEQFF	TGTGCCAGCCTTACTCTCGGGGGGACAGGGGGGAGCTCCTACAATGAGCAGTTCTTC
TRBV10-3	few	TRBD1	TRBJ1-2	CAISRQGVDYGYTF	TGTGCCATCAGTAGACAGGGGGTTGACTATGGCTACACCTTC
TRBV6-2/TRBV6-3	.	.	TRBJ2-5	CASSYSTGYQETQYF	TGTGCCAGCAGTTACTCGACAGGTTACCAAGAGACCCAGTACTTC
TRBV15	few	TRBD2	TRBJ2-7	CATSRDATSGYEQYF	TGTGCCACCAGCAGAGATGCGACTAGCGGATACGAGCAGTACTTC
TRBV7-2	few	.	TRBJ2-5	CASSPGPQEAQYF	TGTGCCAGCAGCCCCGGGCCCCAGGAGGCCCAGTACTTC
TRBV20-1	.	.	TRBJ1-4	CSAPDRRVNEKLFF	TGCAGTGCCCCAGACAGGAGAGTAAATGAAAAACTGTTTTTT
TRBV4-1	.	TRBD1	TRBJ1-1	CASSQGTGGYEAFF	TGTGCCAGCAGCCAAGGGACAGGGGGCTATGAAGCTTTCTTT
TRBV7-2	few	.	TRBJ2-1	CASSSNRVDEQFF	TGTGCCAGCAGCTCGAACAGGGTAGATGAGCAGTTCTTC
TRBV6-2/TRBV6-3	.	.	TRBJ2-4	CASSQQGNIQYF	TGTGCCAGCAGTCAACAGGGAAACATTCAGTACTTC
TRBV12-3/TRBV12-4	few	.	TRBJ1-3	CASRSPPAGSGNTIYF	TGTGCCAGCAGATCCCCCCCGGCGGGCTCTGGAAACACCATATATTTT
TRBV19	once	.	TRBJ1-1	CASSTRTDEAFF	TGTGCCAGTAGTACCCGGACAGACGAAGCTTTCTTT
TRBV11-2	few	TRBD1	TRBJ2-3	CASSFEGTGWDTDTQYF	TGTGCCAGCAGCTTCGAAGGGACAGGGTGGGACACAGATACGCAGTATTTT
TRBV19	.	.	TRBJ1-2	CASSINENYGYTF	TGTGCCAGTAGTATCAACGAAAACTATGGCTACACCTTC
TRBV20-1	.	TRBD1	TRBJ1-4	CSATQGAREKLFF	TGCAGTGCTACACAGGGGGCCAGGGAAAAACTGTTTTTT
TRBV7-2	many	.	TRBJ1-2	CASSLAGQTNYGYTF	TGTGCCAGCAGCTTAGCGGGTCAGACTAACTATGGCTACACCTTC
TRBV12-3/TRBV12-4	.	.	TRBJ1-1	CASSLFGGNTEAFF	TGTGCCAGCAGTCTCTTCGGGGGGAACACTGAAGCTTTCTTT
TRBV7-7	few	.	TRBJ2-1	CASSFDYSSYNEQFF	TGTGCCAGCAGCTTTGACTACAGCTCCTACAATGAGCAGTTCTTC
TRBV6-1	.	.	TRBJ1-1	CASSYAFRDLGRTEAFF	TGTGCCAGCAGTTACGCTTTTCGGGACCTCGGACGCACTGAAGCTTTCTTT
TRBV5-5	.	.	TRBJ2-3	CASSFPSREPSTDTQYF	TGTGCCAGCAGCTTCCCAAGCAGGGAACCAAGCACAGATACGCAGTATTTT
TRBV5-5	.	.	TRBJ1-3	CASSLTPAGNTIYF	TGTGCCAGCAGCTTGACGCCAGCCGGAAACACCATATATTTT
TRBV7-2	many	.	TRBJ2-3	CASSFTGGSTDTQYF	TGTGCCAGCAGCTTTACGGGCGGTAGCACAGATACGCAGTATTTT
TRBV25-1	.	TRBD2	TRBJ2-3	CASSEPGGRTDTQYF	TGTGCCAGCAGTGAGCCCGGCGGGAGGACAGATACGCAGTATTTT
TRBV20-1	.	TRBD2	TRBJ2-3	CSAQLAGVRDTQYF	TGCAGTGCTCAACTAGCGGGAGTTAGAGATACGCAGTATTTT
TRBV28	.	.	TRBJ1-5	CASTVGGRGSQPQHF	TGTGCCAGCACCGTAGGGGGGCGCGGGAGTCAGCCCCAGCATTTT
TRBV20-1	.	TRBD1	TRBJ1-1	CSAARQGRPGTEAFF	TGCAGTGCTGCCCGACAGGGTAGGCCAGGGACTGAAGCTTTCTTT
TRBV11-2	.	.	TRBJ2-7	CASSLDRSRGYEQYF	TGTGCCAGCAGCTTAGATCGGTCTAGAGGCTACGAGCAGTACTTC
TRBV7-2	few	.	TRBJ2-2	CASSLVGFPFVTGELFF	TGTGCCAGCAGCTTAGTGGGCTTTCCCTTTGTGACCGGGGAGCTGTTTTTT
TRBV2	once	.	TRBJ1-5	CASSGPEHGQPQHF	TGTGCCAGCAGTGGGCCGGAGCACGGTCAGCCCCAGCATTTT
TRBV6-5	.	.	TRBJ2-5	CASSYSIREKETQYF	TGTGCCAGCAGTTACTCGATTCGTGAAAAAGAGACCCAGTACTTC
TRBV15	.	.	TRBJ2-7	CATSRDLNIRQMPYEQYF	TGTGCCACCAGCAGAGACCTAAACATCCGACAGATGCCCTACGAGCAGTACTTC
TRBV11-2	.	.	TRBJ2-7	CASSLQTLYEQYF	TGTGCCAGCAGCCTACAAACGCTCTACGAGCAGTACTTC
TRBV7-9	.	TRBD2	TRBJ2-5	CASHPSGSQETQYF	TGTGCCAGCCATCCTAGCGGGAGTCAAGAGACCCAGTACTTC
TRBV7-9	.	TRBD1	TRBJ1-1	CASSLALGQVPTEAFF	TGTGCCAGCAGCTTAGCGTTGGGACAGGTCCCCACTGAAGCTTTCTTT
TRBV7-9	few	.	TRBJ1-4	CASSPEGYSEKLFF	TGTGCCAGCAGCCCAGAGGGTTATAGTGAAAAACTGTTTTTT
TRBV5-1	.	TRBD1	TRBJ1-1	CASSPSGTANTEAFF	TGCGCCAGCAGTCCTTCCGGGACAGCGAACACTGAAGCTTTCTTT
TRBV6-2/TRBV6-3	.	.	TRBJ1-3	CASSYSPPGNTIYF	TGTGCCAGCAGTTACTCTCCTCCTGGAAACACCATATATTTT
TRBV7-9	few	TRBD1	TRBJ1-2	CASSSTGTDFVYGYTF	TGTGCCAGCAGCTCCACCGGGACAGACTTTGTATATGGCTACACCTTC